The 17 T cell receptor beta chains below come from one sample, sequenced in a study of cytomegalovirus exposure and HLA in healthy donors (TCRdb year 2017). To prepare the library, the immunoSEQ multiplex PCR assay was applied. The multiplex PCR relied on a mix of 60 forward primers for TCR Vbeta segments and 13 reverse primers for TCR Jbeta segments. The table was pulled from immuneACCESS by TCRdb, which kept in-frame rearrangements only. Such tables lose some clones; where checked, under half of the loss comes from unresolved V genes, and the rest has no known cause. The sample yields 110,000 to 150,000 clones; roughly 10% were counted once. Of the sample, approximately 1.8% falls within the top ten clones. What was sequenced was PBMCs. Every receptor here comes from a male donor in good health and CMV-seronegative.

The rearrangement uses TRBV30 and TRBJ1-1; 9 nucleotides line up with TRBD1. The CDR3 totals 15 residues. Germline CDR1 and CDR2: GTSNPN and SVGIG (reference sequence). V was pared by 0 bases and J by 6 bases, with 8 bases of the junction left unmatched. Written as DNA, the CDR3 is TGTGCCTGGAGTGTACGGGGACAGGGCAGTGCTGAAGCTTTCTTT. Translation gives CAWSVRGQGSAEAFF.

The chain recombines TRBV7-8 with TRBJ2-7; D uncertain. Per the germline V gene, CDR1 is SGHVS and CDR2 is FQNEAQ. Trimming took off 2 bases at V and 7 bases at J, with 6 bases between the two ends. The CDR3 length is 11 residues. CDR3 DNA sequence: TGTGCCAGCAGCTTATCAGTAGAGCAGTACTTC. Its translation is CASSLSVEQYF. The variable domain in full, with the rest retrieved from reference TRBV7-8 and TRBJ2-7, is GAGVSQSPRYKVAKRGQDVALRCDPISGHVSLFWYQQALGQGPEFLTYFQNEAQLDKSGLPSDRFFAERPEGSVSTLKIQRTQQEDSAVYLCASSLSVEQYFGPGTRLTVT.

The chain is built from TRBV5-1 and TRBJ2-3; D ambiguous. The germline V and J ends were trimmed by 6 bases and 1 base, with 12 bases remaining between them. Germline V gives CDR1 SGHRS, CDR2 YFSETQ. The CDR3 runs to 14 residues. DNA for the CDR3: TGCGCCAGCACCTTCATACGGGGCACAGATACGCAGTATTTT. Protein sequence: CASTFIRGTDTQYF.

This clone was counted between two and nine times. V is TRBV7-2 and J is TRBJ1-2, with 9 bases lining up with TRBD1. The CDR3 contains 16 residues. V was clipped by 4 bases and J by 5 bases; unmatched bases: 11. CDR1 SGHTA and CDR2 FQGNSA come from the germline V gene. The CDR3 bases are TGTGCCAGCAGCTACGGGACAGGGACTTATTTGTATGGCTACACCTTC. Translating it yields CASSYGTGTYLYGYTF.

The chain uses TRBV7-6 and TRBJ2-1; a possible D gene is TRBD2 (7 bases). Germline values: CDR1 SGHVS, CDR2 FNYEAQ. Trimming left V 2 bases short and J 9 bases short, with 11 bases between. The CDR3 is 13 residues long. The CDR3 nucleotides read TGTGCCAGCAGCTTATGGGGGGGCGGTGAGCAGTTCTTC. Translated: CASSLWGGGEQFF.

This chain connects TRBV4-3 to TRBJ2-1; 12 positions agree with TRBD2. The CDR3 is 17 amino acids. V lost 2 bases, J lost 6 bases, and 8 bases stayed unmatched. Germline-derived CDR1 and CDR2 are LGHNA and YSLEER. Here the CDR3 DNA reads TGCGCCAGCAGCCAAAAAGCGGGACTAGCGGGTGGCAATGAGCAGTTCTTC. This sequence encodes CASSQKAGLAGGNEQFF.

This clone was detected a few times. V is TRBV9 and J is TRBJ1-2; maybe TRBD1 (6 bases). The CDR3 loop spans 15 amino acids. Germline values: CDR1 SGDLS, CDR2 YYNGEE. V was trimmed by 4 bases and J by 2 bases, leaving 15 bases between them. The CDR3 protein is CASSWGPGSNYGYTF. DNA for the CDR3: TGTGCCAGCAGCTGGGGGCCGGGATCCAACTATGGCTACACCTTC.

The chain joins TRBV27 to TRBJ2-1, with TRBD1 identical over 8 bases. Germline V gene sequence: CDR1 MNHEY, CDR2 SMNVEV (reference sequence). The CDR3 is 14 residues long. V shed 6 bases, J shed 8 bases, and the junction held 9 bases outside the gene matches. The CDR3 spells CASSLPTGAHEQFF. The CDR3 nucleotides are TGTGCCAGCAGCCTCCCGACAGGGGCCCATGAGCAGTTCTTC.

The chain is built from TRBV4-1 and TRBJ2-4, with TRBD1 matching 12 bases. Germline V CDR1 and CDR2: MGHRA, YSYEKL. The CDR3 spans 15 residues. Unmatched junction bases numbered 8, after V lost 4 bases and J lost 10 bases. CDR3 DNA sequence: TGCGCCAGCAGCCCGGGACAGGGGGCGAGGGGGATTCAGTACTTC. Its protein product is CASSPGQGARGIQYF.

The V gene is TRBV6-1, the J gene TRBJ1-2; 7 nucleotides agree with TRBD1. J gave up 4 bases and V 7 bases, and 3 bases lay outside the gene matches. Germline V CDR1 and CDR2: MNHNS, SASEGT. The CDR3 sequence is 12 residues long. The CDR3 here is CASKRDSYGYTF. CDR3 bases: TGTGCCAGCAAAAGGGACAGCTATGGCTACACCTTC.

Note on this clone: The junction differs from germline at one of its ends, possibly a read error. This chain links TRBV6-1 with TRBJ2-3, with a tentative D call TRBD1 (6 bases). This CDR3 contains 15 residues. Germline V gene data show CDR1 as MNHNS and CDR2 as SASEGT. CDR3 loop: CASSEDRSHTDKQYF. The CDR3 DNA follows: TGTGCCAGCAGCGAGGACAGAAGCCACACAGATAAGCAGTATTTT.

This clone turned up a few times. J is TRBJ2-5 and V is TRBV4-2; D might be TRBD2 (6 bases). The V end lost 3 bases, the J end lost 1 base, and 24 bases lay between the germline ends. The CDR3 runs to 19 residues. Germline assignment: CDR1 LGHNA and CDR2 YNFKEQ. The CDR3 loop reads CASSQDWSWVAAFQETQYF. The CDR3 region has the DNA TGTGCCAGCAGCCAGGATTGGTCCTGGGTAGCGGCCTTCCAAGAGACCCAGTACTTC.

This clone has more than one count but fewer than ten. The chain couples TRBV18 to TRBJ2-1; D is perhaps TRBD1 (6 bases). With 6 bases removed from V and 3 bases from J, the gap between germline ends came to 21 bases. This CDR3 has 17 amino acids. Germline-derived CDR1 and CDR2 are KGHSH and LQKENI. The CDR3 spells CASSPSSRDTSYNEQFF. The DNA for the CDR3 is TGTGCCAGCTCCCCATCGTCCCGGGACACAAGCTACAATGAGCAGTTCTTC.

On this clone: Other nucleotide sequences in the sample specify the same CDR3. CDR3 in amino acids: CASSKEGAWTGELFF. In nucleotides, the CDR3 is TGTGCCAGCAGCAAGGAGGGGGCCTGGACCGGGGAGCTGTTTTTT. The chain uses TRBV25-1 and TRBJ2-2; tentatively, D is TRBD1 (7 bases). CDR3 size: 15 residues. V lost 6 bases and J lost 5, with 16 bases in between. Germline CDR1 reads MGHDK; CDR2 reads SYGVNS.

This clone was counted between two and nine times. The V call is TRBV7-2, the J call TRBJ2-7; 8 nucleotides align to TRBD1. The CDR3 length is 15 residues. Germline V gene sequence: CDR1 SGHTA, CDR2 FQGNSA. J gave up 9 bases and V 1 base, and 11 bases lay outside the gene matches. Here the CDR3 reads CASSLGPSTGAGQYF. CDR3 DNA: TGTGCCAGCAGCTTAGGTCCGTCGACAGGGGCGGGGCAGTACTTC.

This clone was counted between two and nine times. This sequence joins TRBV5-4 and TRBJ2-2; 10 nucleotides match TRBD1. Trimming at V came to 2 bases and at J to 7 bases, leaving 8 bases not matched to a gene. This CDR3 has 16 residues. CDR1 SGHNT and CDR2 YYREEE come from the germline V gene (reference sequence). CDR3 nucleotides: TGTGCCAGCAGCTTCGGGACAGGGGCGAAATACGGGGAGCTGTTTTTT. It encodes CASSFGTGAKYGELFF.

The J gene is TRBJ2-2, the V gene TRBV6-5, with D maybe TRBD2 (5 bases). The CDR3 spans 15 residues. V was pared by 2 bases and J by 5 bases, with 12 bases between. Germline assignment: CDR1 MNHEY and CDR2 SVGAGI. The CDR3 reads CASSYEGRGTGELFF. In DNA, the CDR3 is TGTGCCAGCAGTTACGAGGGCCGAGGGACCGGGGAGCTGTTTTTT.